A selection of T cell receptor beta chains follows, all from one sample in a study of blood T cell repertoires in COVID-19. TCRdb's table, derived via immunoSEQ multiplex PCR, lists solely in-frame clones and lacks some. The repertoire holds over 250,000 clones, with about 89% as singletons. Specimen: peripheral blood. The receptor source for this set is a woman aged 25 to 39 with COVID-19, enrolled during active disease. The CDR3 runs from the conserved cysteine through the conserved F or W. Each record gives: clone size, V gene, D gene, J gene, CDR3 protein, CDR3 DNA. D genes are given only for firm matches. Some rows have no size entry. The others give once, few or many, or a class for an expanded clone.

>NA|TRBV4-2|TRBD1|TRBJ2-5
CASSQEITGEGETQYF
TGTGCCAGCAGCCAAGAGATAACAGGGGAAGGAGAGACCCAGTACTTC
>NA|TRBV28|NA|TRBJ1-5
CASTESVGNQPQHF
TGTGCCAGCACTGAGAGCGTAGGCAATCAGCCCCAGCATTTT
>NA|TRBV3-1/TRBV3-2|TRBD2|TRBJ2-1
CASSQEASGYNEQFF
TGTGCCAGCAGCCAAGAGGCTAGCGGGTACAATGAGCAGTTCTTC
>NA|TRBV19|TRBD1|TRBJ1-1
CASSPSTGAMNTEAFF
TGTGCCAGTAGTCCATCGACAGGGGCGATGAACACTGAAGCTTTCTTT
>NA|TRBV12-3/TRBV12-4|NA|TRBJ1-1
CASSQQGNTEAFF
TGTGCCAGCAGTCAGCAGGGAAACACTGAAGCTTTCTTT
>once|TRBV27|TRBD2|TRBJ2-2
CASSFGLAELSTGELFF
TGTGCCAGCAGTTTTGGGCTAGCGGAACTATCGACCGGGGAGCTGTTTTTT
>few|TRBV2|NA|TRBJ2-7
CASRNQAGEGSYEQYF
TGTGCCAGCAGGAACCAAGCAGGGGAAGGGTCCTACGAGCAGTACTTC
>NA|TRBV30|NA|TRBJ2-2
CAWSVNREGTGELFF
TGTGCCTGGAGTGTAAACAGGGAGGGAACCGGGGAGCTGTTTTTT
>NA|TRBV2|TRBD2|TRBJ2-4
CASSESSGLTKNIQYF
TGTGCCAGCAGTGAATCTAGCGGGTTGACCAAAAACATTCAGTACTTC
>NA|TRBV18|TRBD2|TRBJ2-1
CASSPRKTSGSNEQFF
TGTGCCAGCTCACCACGTAAGACTAGCGGGAGCAATGAGCAGTTCTTC
>NA|TRBV6-5|NA|TRBJ2-2
CASSYSTGTGELFF
TGTGCCAGCAGTTACTCCACGGGCACCGGGGAGCTGTTTTTT
>NA|TRBV18|NA|TRBJ2-3
CASSPGRETDTQYF
TGTGCCAGCTCACCCGGCAGGGAAACAGATACGCAGTATTTT
>NA|TRBV12-5|NA|TRBJ1-1
CASGSSGTSTEAFF
TGTGCTAGTGGTTCCTCTGGGACATCGACTGAAGCTTTCTTT
>NA|TRBV30|TRBD1|TRBJ1-4
CAWSVQGARWEKLFF
TGTGCCTGGAGTGTACAGGGGGCCAGGTGGGAAAAACTGTTTTTT
>few|TRBV21-1|NA|TRBJ2-1
CASSRFDRLIRENQYDNEQFF
TGTGCCAGCAGCAGATTCGATCGGCTAATCCGGGAAAACCAGTACGACAATGAGCAGTTCTTC
>NA|TRBV3-1/TRBV3-2|TRBD2|TRBJ2-1
CASSQATSGITYNEQFF
TGTGCCAGCAGCCAAGCAACTAGCGGGATCACCTACAATGAGCAGTTCTTC
>NA|TRBV29-1|TRBD1|TRBJ1-1
CSAGRDRGTEAFF
TGCAGCGCCGGGAGGGACAGGGGCACTGAAGCTTTCTTT
>NA|TRBV14|NA|TRBJ2-1
CASSLDRQGSYNEQFF
TGTGCCAGCAGCCTAGATAGACAAGGCTCCTACAATGAGCAGTTCTTC
>NA|TRBV7-8|NA|TRBJ2-1
CASAGGPYNEQFF
TGTGCCAGTGCAGGTGGCCCTTACAATGAGCAGTTCTTC
>NA|TRBV5-5|NA|TRBJ1-6
CASSFTAGSGAPTFHF
TGTGCCAGCAGCTTTACAGCGGGCAGTGGGGCCCCAACTTTCCACTTT
>NA|TRBV2|NA|TRBJ2-7
CASSERSQGVYEQYF
TGTGCCAGCAGTGAAAGGTCCCAAGGGGTCTACGAGCAGTACTTC
>NA|TRBV27|NA|TRBJ2-3
CAIGTDTQYF
TGTGCCATCGGCACAGATACGCAGTATTTT
>NA|TRBV5-4|NA|TRBJ1-1
CASSLVEYTEAFF
TGTGCCAGCAGCTTGGTGGAGTACACTGAAGCTTTCTTT
>NA|TRBV2|TRBD1|TRBJ2-2
CASRTGTGNTGELFF
TGTGCCAGCAGGACCGGGACAGGGAACACCGGGGAGCTGTTTTTT
>NA|TRBV5-4|NA|TRBJ2-2
CASSYSPGFTGELFF
TGTGCCAGCAGTTATTCACCGGGGTTCACCGGGGAGCTGTTTTTT
>NA|TRBV2|NA|TRBJ1-6
CASREVGFSSYNSPLHF
TGTGCCAGCAGGGAGGTGGGCTTCAGCTCCTATAATTCACCCCTCCACTTT
>NA|TRBV27|NA|TRBJ1-1
CASRRPNTEAFF
TGTGCCAGCCGGCGGCCGAACACTGAAGCTTTCTTT
>once|TRBV28|NA|TRBJ2-1
CASSLTSRDYNEQFF
TGTGCCAGCAGTTTGACAAGCCGGGACTACAATGAGCAGTTCTTC
>NA|TRBV5-1|NA|TRBJ1-1
CASSLVQMNTEAFF
TGCGCCAGCAGCTTGGTACAGATGAACACTGAAGCTTTCTTT
>NA|TRBV6-5|TRBD1|TRBJ1-1
CASSSGGQGRIGAFF
TGTGCCAGCAGTTCGGGGGGACAGGGCCGGATCGGAGCTTTCTTT
>once|TRBV5-8|TRBD2|TRBJ2-1
CASSLYGLASEQFF
TGTGCCAGCAGCTTGTATGGACTAGCTAGCGAGCAGTTCTTC
>NA|TRBV7-9|TRBD1|TRBJ1-2
CASSLDAGGASAFYGYTF
TGTGCCAGCAGCTTAGATGCAGGGGGCGCGTCGGCCTTCTATGGCTACACCTTC